These 28 T cell receptor beta chains were sequenced from one sample in a study of T-cell memory formation after mild COVID-19. TCRdb itself ran the 5' RACE reads through MiXCR, one entry per CDR3 protein. There are 250,000 to 350,000 distinct CDR3 sequences in the sample; approximately 15% occur only once, and more than 20% lies in the top ten. Source material: PBMCs or a T cell subset sorted from them (not recorded which). The receptors were sampled from a man aged 18-30 years who had mild COVID-19 (a few samples of this study predate the infection). Cell type and time point are not known.

With regard to this clonotype: The junction departs from germline at one end; a sequencing error may be responsible. The chain links TRBV6-5 to TRBJ2-1, with D possibly matching TRBD2 (7 bases). Germline V gene lookup returns CDR1 MNHEY and CDR2 SVGAGI. This CDR3 is 14 amino acids long. The CDR3 region is CASSYGGASNAQLF. DNA of the CDR3: TGTGCCAGCAGTTACGGGGGGGCTAGCAATGCGCAGTTATTC.

This clonotype appeared a few times. This chain uses TRBV20-1 with TRBJ1-6; D is perhaps TRBD1 (5 bases). The V gene's germline CDR1 is DFQATT and CDR2 SNEGSKA (reference sequence). V lost 1 base and J 8 bases, leaving 12 bases between the germline ends. The CDR3 is 14 amino acids. The CDR3 sequence: CSARVGGGDSPLHF. Written as DNA, the CDR3 is TGCAGTGCTAGAGTCGGTGGGGGTGATTCACCCCTCCACTTT.

This clonotype came up a few times. This rearrangement joins TRBV5-1 to TRBJ1-2; 8 nucleotides agree with TRBD1. V shed 4 bases, J shed 5 bases, and the junction held 19 bases outside the gene matches. This CDR3 spans 18 amino acids. The germline gives CDR1 SGHRS, CDR2 YFSETQ. The DNA of the CDR3 is TGCGCCAGCAGCCGCGGTTTCGACAGGGGATCAGGGTGGTATGGCTACACCTTC. Translating it yields CASSRGFDRGSGWYGYTF.

The chain carries TRBV4-3 and TRBJ2-7; TRBD1 agrees at 8 bases. The CDR3 covers 16 residues. Unmatched junction bases numbered 9, after V lost 3 bases and J lost 2 bases. The V gene's germline CDR1 is LGHNA and CDR2 YSLEER. The CDR3, as DNA: TGCGCCAGCAGCCAGGAAGACAGGGGCGTACCCTACGAGCAGTACTTC. Its translation is CASSQEDRGVPYEQYF.

The table lists this clonotype with many counts. The chain employs TRBV5-1 and TRBJ2-1; tentatively, D is TRBD2 (7 bases). The germline V gene has CDR1 SGHRS and CDR2 YFSETQ. This CDR3 has 15 amino acids. V was clipped by 0 bases and J by 8 bases, with 15 bases between them. The chain's CDR3 is CASSLGLAGVDEQFF. CDR3 DNA sequence: TGCGCCAGCAGCTTGGGACTAGCAGGGGTCGATGAGCAGTTCTTC.

The chain links TRBV20-1 to TRBJ2-5; possibly TRBD2 for D (6 bases). CDR1 is DFQATT, CDR2 SNEGSKA, per germline (reference sequence). The V end was cut by 6 bases, the J end by 9 bases, with 26 bases between. The CDR3 has 15 amino acids. The CDR3 bases are TGCAGTGCCAGACGAGGGACTGACAATCTGAGGCCCCAGTACTTC. Protein: CSARRGTDNLRPQYF.

This clonotype was picked up a small number of times. This sequence joins TRBV7-2 and TRBJ2-5; D assignment may be TRBD1 or TRBD2 (5 bases each). Per the germline V gene, CDR1 is SGHTA and CDR2 is FQGNSA. This CDR3 comprises 16 residues. V lost 5 bases, J lost 1 base, and 17 bases lay in between. The CDR3 loop reads CASSPLARGPQETQYF. In DNA, the CDR3 is TGTGCCAGCAGCCCCCTGGCCCGGGGACCCCAAGAGACCCAGTACTTC.

This clonotype has only a few counts. This chain links TRBV10-3 with TRBJ2-7, with D tentatively TRBD1 (6 bases). The germline gives CDR1 ENHRY, CDR2 SYGVKD. The V and J ends lost 5 bases and 5 bases respectively, with 16 bases between them. This CDR3 is built from 14 residues. DNA for the CDR3: TGTGCCATCAGTTCAGGGGCAGGGGTTGACGAGCAGTACGTC. It encodes CAISSGAGVDEQYV.

In this sample, this clonotype turned up a few times. As DNA, the CDR3 is TGTGCCATCAACCCAGGACAGGGGGGCACAGATACGCAGTATTTT. Encoded protein: CAINPGQGGTDTQYF. The chain couples TRBV10-3 to TRBJ2-3; 10 bases agree with TRBD1. V dropped 7 bases and J dropped 1; count of bases not matched to a gene: 5. CDR1 and CDR2 (germline): ENHRY, SYGVKD. The CDR3 totals 15 residues.

The V call is TRBV2, the J call TRBJ2-1; tentative D call: TRBD1 (5 bases). Germline lookup yields CDR1 SNHLY and CDR2 FYNNEI. The V gene lost 1 base and the J gene lost 7 bases, with 11 bases spanning the gap. The CDR3 consists of 14 residues. The CDR3 is CASSEVGRVNEQFF. CDR3 DNA sequence: TGTGCCAGCAGTGAAGTAGGCAGGGTGAATGAGCAGTTCTTC.

The CDR3 nucleotides read TGCGCCAGCAGCTTGGAAGGGACAGCCGGCACAGATACGCAGTATTTT. It encodes CASSLEGTAGTDTQYF. The chain carries TRBV5-1 and TRBJ2-3; TRBD1 agrees at 7 bases. The length of the CDR3 is 16 residues. Germline V gene sequence: CDR1 SGHRS, CDR2 YFSETQ. J gave up 1 base and V 0 bases, and 5 bases lay outside the gene matches.

This chain connects TRBV10-1 to TRBJ2-2; D tentatively fits TRBD1 or TRBD2 (5 bases each). The CDR3 runs 14 residues. The V and J ends lost 2 bases and 5 bases respectively, with 9 bases between them. The V gene's germline CDR1 is WNHNN and CDR2 SYGVQD (reference sequence). The CDR3 is CASSEPGHTGELFF. In DNA, the CDR3 is TGCGCCAGCAGTGAGCCGGGGCATACCGGGGAGCTGTTTTTT.

This clonotype was detected a few times. This chain links TRBV10-3 with TRBJ2-2; D is possibly TRBD1 (6 bases). There are 15 residues in the CDR3. Germline CDR1 and CDR2: ENHRY and SYGVKD. V was shortened by 2 bases and J by 4 bases, with 11 bases between the two germline ends. CDR3 region: CAISETGHITGELFF. The CDR3 DNA is TGTGCCATCAGTGAGACGGGACACATCACCGGGGAGCTGTTTTTT.

This clonotype was seen only a few times. This chain links TRBV5-5 with TRBJ2-3; no reliable D call. CDR3 length equals 14 residues. The germline gives CDR1 SGHKS, CDR2 YYEKEE (reference sequence). The V end lost 3 bases, the J end lost 3 bases, and 11 bases lay between the germline ends. CDR3 in amino acids: CASSYSVLTDTQYF. CDR3 nucleotide sequence: TGTGCCAGCAGCTACAGTGTGTTGACAGATACGCAGTATTTT.

J is TRBJ1-2 and V is TRBV4-1; D remains ambiguous. Trimming left V 4 bases short and J 8 bases short, with 17 bases between. Per germline, CDR1 MGHRA and CDR2 YSYEKL. The CDR3 has 14 amino acids. The CDR3 spells CASSPGREGGGYTF. CDR3 bases: TGCGCCAGCAGCCCCGGGAGGGAAGGAGGAGGCTACACCTTC.

This clonotype was detected only a few times. This rearrangement joins TRBV5-4 to TRBJ2-3; D gene uncertain. Trimming took 4 bases from V and 2 from J, leaving 17 bases between them. The CDR3 has 16 amino acids. Germline CDR1 is SGHNT and CDR2 is YYREEE (reference sequence). DNA for the CDR3: TGTGCCAGCAGCGATCAGCGAATCCGATCCACAGATACGCAGTATTTT. This encodes CASSDQRIRSTDTQYF.

The sample holds a few counts of this clonotype. The CDR3 spells CSAGGGEVTEAFF. The CDR3 bases are TGCAGTGCTGGAGGTGGGGAAGTCACTGAAGCTTTCTTT. The chain is built from TRBV20-1 and TRBJ1-1; D unclear. CDR1 is DFQATT, CDR2 SNEGSKA, per germline (reference sequence). This CDR3 contains 13 residues. Trimming shortened V by 5 bases and J by 4 bases, and 14 bases separated the two germline ends.

This clonotype was observed a handful of times. The rearrangement uses TRBV11-2 and TRBJ1-1; a weak D match, TRBD1 (6 bases). Germline CDR1 and CDR2: SGHAT and FQNNGV. The CDR3 has 13 amino acids. V lost 0 bases, J lost 10 bases, and 12 bases lay in between. In DNA, the CDR3 is TGTGCCAGCAGCTTAGAGCGGGGGCTTCCAGCTTTCTTT. Its protein is CASSLERGLPAFF.

In this sample, this clonotype turned up many times. This chain uses TRBV5-1 with TRBJ1-3; D is unresolved. V lost 0 bases and J lost 4, with 17 bases in between. Germline V gene sequence: CDR1 SGHRS, CDR2 YFSETQ. The CDR3 length is 17 residues. The CDR3 sequence is CASSLDAAGAFGNTIYF. CDR3 DNA: TGCGCCAGCAGCTTGGACGCCGCGGGCGCATTCGGAAACACCATATATTTT.

The V and J genes are TRBV19 and TRBJ2-7, with D possibly being TRBD1 or TRBD2 (6 bases each). The CDR3 spans 13 residues. V was shortened by 5 bases and J by 5 bases, with 13 bases between the two germline ends. Germline lookup yields CDR1 LNHDA and CDR2 SQIVND (reference sequence). CDR3 in DNA: TGTGCCAGTAGTCTCGGGGGCGTCCACGAGCAGTACGTC. Protein product: CASSLGGVHEQYV.

The rearrangement joins TRBV10-3 to TRBJ2-3, with D possibly being TRBD2 (5 bases). The CDR3 length is 15 residues. Between the trimmed V and J ends, which lost 2 bases and 1 base, there was a span of 10 bases. CDR1 and CDR2 from the germline V gene are ENHRY and SYGVKD. Written as DNA, the CDR3 is TGTGCCATCAGTGAGCGGGGTCCGCGCACAGATACGCAGTATTTT. Translating gives CAISERGPRTDTQYF.

This clonotype appeared a few times. The V and J genes are TRBV7-2 and TRBJ2-3; D uncertain. With 7 bases removed from V and 6 bases from J, the gap between germline ends came to 11 bases. Germline V gives CDR1 SGHTA, CDR2 FQGNSA. This CDR3 has 12 amino acids. Here the CDR3 DNA reads TGTGCCAGCACCCTCCTGCGGGATACGCAGTATTTT. This sequence encodes CASTLLRDTQYF. Full variable domain (outside the CDR3, taken from reference TRBV7-2 and TRBJ2-3): GAGVSQSPSNKVTEKGKDVELRCDPISGHTALYWYRQSLGQGLEFLIYFQGNSAPDKSGLPSDRFSAERTGGSVSTLTIQRTQQEDSAVYLCASTLLRDTQYFGPGTRLTVL.

This clonotype was counted only a few times. The chain carries TRBV12-3 or TRBV12-4 and TRBJ2-7; TRBD2 matches 12 bases. The ends lost 5 bases at V and 5 bases at J; junction bases unmatched: 1. CDR3 length equals 13 residues. The CDR3 nucleotides read TGTGCCAGCAGTGCTAGCGGGGGGGACGAGCAGTACTTC. Translating gives CASSASGGDEQYF.

This chain links TRBV24-1 with TRBJ2-1; 9 bases are a match to TRBD1. With 0 bases clipped from V and 8 bases from J, the junction kept 16 bases outside the gene matches. The germline V gene encodes CDR1 KGHDR and CDR2 SFDVKD. The CDR3 runs to 19 residues. In DNA, the CDR3 is TGTGCCACCAGTGATTTGTACCCCGGGGGACAGGGTGTCAGGGATGAGCAGTTCTTC. Amino acid sequence: CATSDLYPGGQGVRDEQFF.

This clonotype was detected ten times or more. The chain has TRBV7-2 and TRBJ2-2; D tentatively reads TRBD1 or TRBD2 (5 bases each). Trimming removed 0 bases from V and 4 bases from J, with 6 bases in between. In germline, CDR1 is SGHTA, CDR2 FQGNSA. The CDR3 covers 14 residues. CDR3 amino acids: CASSLAGVTGELFF. Here the CDR3 DNA reads TGTGCCAGCAGCTTAGCGGGGGTCACCGGGGAGCTGTTTTTT.

This clonotype was observed many times. The chain employs TRBV6-2 or TRBV6-3 and TRBJ1-6, with D hard to call. The V gene's germline CDR1 is MNHEY and CDR2 SVGEGT. The length of the CDR3 is 14 residues. V lost 2 bases to trimming and J lost 7 bases, with 9 bases between them. CDR3 bases: TGTGCCAGCAGTTACGGAGTAGGCAATTCACCCCTCCACTTT. Encoded protein: CASSYGVGNSPLHF.

The chain links TRBV7-9 to TRBJ2-1; D might be TRBD1 (5 bases). This CDR3 comprises 15 residues. From germline, CDR1 is SEHNR and CDR2 FQNEAQ (reference sequence). The V and J ends lost 5 bases and 4 bases respectively, with 15 bases between them. The CDR3 is CASSLGQGQYNEQFF. As DNA, the CDR3 is TGTGCCAGCAGCCTAGGACAAGGGCAGTACAATGAGCAGTTCTTC.

The chain employs TRBV5-1 and TRBJ2-1; D is undetermined. This CDR3 has 15 amino acids. Germline-derived CDR1 and CDR2 are SGHRS and YFSETQ. Between the trimmed V and J ends, which lost 1 base and 8 bases, there was a span of 16 bases. In DNA form, the CDR3 reads TGCGCCAGCAGCTTGAGGCCGTCTTCCCGGGATGAGCAGTTCTTC. The encoded protein is CASSLRPSSRDEQFF.